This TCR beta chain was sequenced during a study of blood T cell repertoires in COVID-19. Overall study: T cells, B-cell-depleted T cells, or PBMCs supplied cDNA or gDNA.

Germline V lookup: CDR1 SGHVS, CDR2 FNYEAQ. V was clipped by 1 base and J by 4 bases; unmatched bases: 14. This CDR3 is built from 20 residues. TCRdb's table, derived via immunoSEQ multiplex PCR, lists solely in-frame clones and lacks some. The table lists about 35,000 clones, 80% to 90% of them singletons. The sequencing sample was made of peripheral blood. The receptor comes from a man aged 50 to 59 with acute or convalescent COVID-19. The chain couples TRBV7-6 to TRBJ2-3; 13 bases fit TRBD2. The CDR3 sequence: CASSLEGLAGYSYRPDTQYF. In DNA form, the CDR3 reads TGTGCCAGCAGCTTAGAGGGACTAGCGGGATATTCTTACCGTCCAGATACGCAGTATTTT.